The 9 T cell receptor beta chains below come from one sample, sequenced in a study of CD8 T cells in Susac syndrome. RNA amounts of about 0.5 to 1 ug underwent reverse transcription with random hexamers. MiXCR was run by TCRdb on the immunoSEQ multiplex PCR reads, yielding one entry per CDR3 protein. The sample records more than 65,000 distinct CDR3 sequences, approximately 95% being singletons. Sequenced input: CD8+ T cells from PBMCs. Every receptor here comes from a human donor in good health.

The genes are TRBV6-6 and TRBJ1-1; 7 nucleotides match TRBD1. Germline values: CDR1 MNHNY, CDR2 SVGAGI (reference sequence). This CDR3 is built from 13 residues. V trimming: 2 bases; J trimming: 8 bases; junction bases outside the gene matches: 5. CDR3 sequence (DNA): TGTGCCAGCAGTTACAGACAGGGTGTGGAAGCTTTCTTT. As protein: CASSYRQGVEAFF.

V is TRBV7-9 and J is TRBJ1-1, with 9 bases identical to TRBD1. The germline CDR1 and CDR2 sequences are SEHNR and FQNEAQ (reference sequence). The CDR3 sequence is 16 residues long. The J segment lost 3 bases and the V segment lost 5 bases, leaving 10 bases of the junction unmatched. The CDR3 bases are TGTGCCAGCAGCCATGGACAGGGGACATGGGACACTGAAGCTTTCTTT. Amino acids: CASSHGQGTWDTEAFF.

V gene TRBV5-6 combines with J gene TRBJ1-1; D gene uncertain. This CDR3 contains 13 residues. Germline loops: CDR1 SGHDT, CDR2 YYEEEE. Trimming pared 4 bases from V and 5 bases from J, leaving 12 bases between. The CDR3 bases are TGTGCCAGCAGCCCCTCCAAGGTGACTGAAGCTTTCTTT. It yields the protein CASSPSKVTEAFF.

The rearrangement uses TRBV3-1 and TRBJ2-1, with no clear D. Germline loops: CDR1 LGHDT, CDR2 YNNKEL (reference sequence). V lost 0 bases and J lost 10, with 10 bases in between. The CDR3 consists of 13 residues. The DNA of the CDR3 is TGTGCCAGCAGCCAAGACGGAGCGTACGAGCAGTTCTTC. This encodes CASSQDGAYEQFF.

V and J are TRBV9 and TRBJ1-4; the D gene is possibly TRBD1 (5 bases). The CDR3 length is 15 residues. Germline CDR1 is SGDLS and CDR2 is YYNGEE. Trimming removed 4 bases at V and 0 bases at J, with 10 bases between. CDR3 loop: CASSPHRSTNEKLFF. CDR3 DNA sequence: TGTGCCAGCAGCCCCCACAGGTCAACTAATGAAAAACTGTTTTTT.

This rearrangement joins TRBV4-1 to TRBJ1-2; no clear D gene. The CDR3 runs to 16 residues. Germline values: CDR1 MGHRA, CDR2 YSYEKL. The germline V and J ends were trimmed by 1 base and 3 bases, with 15 bases remaining between them. Here the CDR3 DNA reads TGCGCCAGCAGCCAAGCAATGACTTTTGAATACTATGGCTACACCTTC. It is translated as CASSQAMTFEYYGYTF.

DNA for the CDR3: TGTGCCAGCAGTTTGAATCCGGGACAGAGCTACGAGCAGTACTTC. Translation: CASSLNPGQSYEQYF. The gene calls are TRBV27 and TRBJ2-7; 7 bases match TRBD1. The germline CDR1 and CDR2 sequences are MNHEY and SMNVEV (reference sequence). Trimming removed 3 bases from V and 3 bases from J; junction bases left unmatched: 8. The CDR3 loop spans 15 amino acids.

The rearrangement joins TRBV9 to TRBJ2-5; TRBD2 matches 10 bases. CDR1 is SGDLS, CDR2 YYNGEE, per germline. V lost 1 base and J lost 5; bases outside the gene matches: 5. CDR3 length: 15 amino acids. The CDR3 nucleotides read TGTGCCAGCAGCGTAAGCGGGGGGGCGGTGGAGACCCAGTACTTC. Its translation: CASSVSGGAVETQYF.

This clonotype appeared a single time. The rearrangement links TRBV3-1 to TRBJ2-2; no definite D call. The V and J ends lost 4 bases and 1 base respectively, with 10 bases between them. The CDR3 contains 15 residues. Germline CDR1 reads LGHDT; CDR2 reads YNNKEL (reference sequence). The CDR3 sequence: CASSPIGENTGELFF. CDR3 in DNA: TGTGCCAGCAGCCCCATTGGAGAGAACACCGGGGAGCTGTTTTTT.